The T cell receptor beta chain under discussion was sequenced for a study of blood T cell repertoires in COVID-19. The CDR3 contains 16 residues. V lost 3 bases, J lost 5 bases, and 9 bases stayed unmatched. Germline CDR1 reads MDHEN; CDR2 reads SYDVKM. The table came from immunoSEQ multiplex PCR; TCRdb's copy has only in-frame clones and leaves some out. This table has roughly 260,000 clones, almost 90% appearing once. The sequence came from a woman aged 25 to 39 with COVID-19, enrolled during active disease. The genes are TRBV28 and TRBJ2-7; 11 positions agree with TRBD1. The sequenced material came from peripheral blood. DNA of the CDR3: TGTGCCAGCAGTTTCTTTCGGACAGGGGGCCTCGACGAGCAGTACTTC. Translation: CASSFFRTGGLDEQYF.